The rows below give T cell receptor beta chains drawn from one sample of a study of cytotoxic CD8 clonotypes in ibrutinib-treated CLL. Sequenced by immunoSEQ multiplex PCR; TCRdb stores in-frame clones only, minus some. The sample yields approximately 140,000 clones, 85% to 95% seen once. The input for sequencing was PBMCs, taken after 12 months of ibrutinib treatment. The origin of the receptors is a human donor with chronic lymphocytic leukemia. CDR3s include the opening cysteine and the closing phenylalanine or tryptophan. D genes are given only for firm matches. Rows give clone size only sometimes, using once, few, many, or a class for an expanded clone.

size: NA
J: TRBJ2-5
D: NA
length: 14
V: TRBV2
DNA: TGTGCCAGCAGCCTAAGGACGAATCAGGAGACCCAGTACTTC
CDR3: CASSLRTNQETQYF

size: once
J: TRBJ1-5
D: NA
length: 16
V: TRBV4-1
DNA: TGCGCCAGCAGCCTCGACTTTGTCGGGGGCAATCAGCCCCAGCATTTT
CDR3: CASSLDFVGGNQPQHF

size: NA
J: TRBJ1-5
D: TRBD1
length: 15
V: TRBV6-6
DNA: TGTGCCAGCAGTTACTCGACAGGGGTCAATCAGCCCCAGCATTTT
CDR3: CASSYSTGVNQPQHF

size: NA
J: TRBJ2-1
D: TRBD2
length: 20
V: TRBV19
DNA: TGTGCCAGTAGTATTTCGCAAGCGGGAGGTACGAAATCACGCCACAATGAGCAGTTCTTC
CDR3: CASSISQAGGTKSRHNEQFF

size: NA
J: TRBJ2-6
D: NA
length: 14
V: TRBV7-3
DNA: TGTGCCAGCAGCTTATCCTCTGGGGCCAACGTCCTGACTTTC
CDR3: CASSLSSGANVLTF

size: NA
J: TRBJ2-2
D: NA
length: 14
V: TRBV30
DNA: TGTGCCTGGACGGCGCTAACTAACACCGGGGAGCTGTTTTTT
CDR3: CAWTALTNTGELFF

size: NA
J: TRBJ2-7
D: TRBD1
length: 13
V: TRBV27
DNA: TGTGCCAGCAAAGGGACAGGGGACCACGAGCAGTACTTC
CDR3: CASKGTGDHEQYF

size: once
J: TRBJ1-1
D: NA
length: 12
V: TRBV7-2
DNA: TGTGCCAGCAGCCTCACATACACTGAAGCTTTCTTT
CDR3: CASSLTYTEAFF

size: once
J: TRBJ1-1
D: NA
length: 14
V: TRBV7-9
DNA: TGTGCCAGCAGCTTAGACGCCTCCGACACTGAAGCTTTCTTT
CDR3: CASSLDASDTEAFF

size: NA
J: TRBJ2-7
D: NA
length: 13
V: TRBV7-6
DNA: TGTGCCAGCAGCTTAAGACAGTTCTACGAGCAGTACTTC
CDR3: CASSLRQFYEQYF

size: NA
J: TRBJ1-3
D: NA
length: 14
V: TRBV19
DNA: TGTGCCAGTAGTGTCCCTTGGTCTGGAAACACCATATATTTT
CDR3: CASSVPWSGNTIYF

size: NA
J: TRBJ2-3
D: NA
length: 15
V: TRBV2
DNA: TGTGCCAGCAGGATACAGGGACTCGGCACAGATACGCAGTATTTT
CDR3: CASRIQGLGTDTQYF

size: NA
J: TRBJ1-4
D: NA
length: 14
V: TRBV5-6
DNA: TGTGCCAGCAGAACCCAACAAGGGCCGGAAAAACTGTTTTTT
CDR3: CASRTQQGPEKLFF

size: NA
J: TRBJ2-5
D: NA
length: 14
V: TRBV5-6
DNA: TGTGCCAGCAGCTTGGAGGAGACCCAAGAGACCCAGTACTTC
CDR3: CASSLEETQETQYF

size: NA
J: TRBJ2-1
D: NA
length: 13
V: TRBV6-5
DNA: TGTGCCATCGCTAGCGCATCCTACAATGAGCAGTTCTTC
CDR3: CAIASASYNEQFF

size: NA
J: TRBJ1-2
D: NA
length: 15
V: TRBV15
DNA: TGTGCCACCAGCAGAGTTCGGACCTTTGGGTATGGCTACACCTTC
CDR3: CATSRVRTFGYGYTF

size: NA
J: TRBJ2-2
D: NA
length: 14
V: TRBV28
DNA: TGTGCCAGCAGTTTGTCAACGGTCACCGGGGAGCTGTTTTTT
CDR3: CASSLSTVTGELFF

size: NA
J: TRBJ2-1
D: NA
length: 12
V: TRBV27
DNA: TGTGCCAGCGAGGGCGGCTACAATGAGCAGTTCTTC
CDR3: CASEGGYNEQFF

size: once
J: TRBJ1-5
D: NA
length: 15
V: TRBV5-6
DNA: TGTGCCAGCAGCGCAAAAGACACCTTCAATCAGCCCCAGCATTTT
CDR3: CASSAKDTFNQPQHF

size: NA
J: TRBJ1-4
D: TRBD1
length: 15
V: TRBV9
DNA: TGTGCCAGCAGCCCAGGGGGGAAGGCTAATGAAAAACTGTTTTTT
CDR3: CASSPGGKANEKLFF

size: NA
J: TRBJ2-4
D: TRBD2
length: 18
V: TRBV11-1
DNA: TGTGCCAGCAGCCCAGGTGCTAGCGGGACGGTAGCCAAAAACATTCAGTACTTC
CDR3: CASSPGASGTVAKNIQYF

size: NA
J: TRBJ2-7
D: TRBD2
length: 14
V: TRBV6-5
DNA: TGTGCCAGCATAATAGCGGGAGCCGGCAACGAGCAGTACTTC
CDR3: CASIIAGAGNEQYF

size: NA
J: TRBJ1-4
D: NA
length: 15
V: TRBV28
DNA: TGTGCCAGCAGTTCCTCAGGACAAAGTAATGAAAAACTGTTTTTT
CDR3: CASSSSGQSNEKLFF

size: NA
J: TRBJ2-1
D: NA
length: 14
V: TRBV11-3
DNA: TGTGCCAGCAGCTCGACCGCTGCCTACAATGAGCAGTTCTTC
CDR3: CASSSTAAYNEQFF

size: NA
J: TRBJ2-7
D: TRBD1
length: 15
V: TRBV4-2
DNA: TGTGCCAGCAGCCAAGGCAGGGGGTCGACCTACGAGCAGTACTTC
CDR3: CASSQGRGSTYEQYF

size: few
J: TRBJ2-1
D: TRBD2
length: 15
V: TRBV11-3
DNA: TGTGCCAGCAGCCCCCGGATCTCGGGGGGCAATGAGCAGTTCTTC
CDR3: CASSPRISGGNEQFF

size: NA
J: TRBJ2-3
D: TRBD2
length: 16
V: TRBV7-2
DNA: TGTGCCAGCAGCTTAGCTCTAGCGGGAGGCACAGATACGCAGTATTTT
CDR3: CASSLALAGGTDTQYF

size: NA
J: TRBJ2-5
D: NA
length: 13
V: TRBV7-8
DNA: TGTGCCAGCATCGCCAGGACTCAAGAGACCCAGTACTTC
CDR3: CASIARTQETQYF

size: NA
J: TRBJ2-2
D: NA
length: 16
V: TRBV25-1
DNA: TGTGCCAGCAGTGGATTAGGGGGGAGGGCCCCCGGGGAGCTGTTTTTT
CDR3: CASSGLGGRAPGELFF

size: NA
J: TRBJ2-1
D: NA
length: 18
V: TRBV9
DNA: TGTGCCAGCAGCGTAGAGCGTAGGACTTTGAAAGGCTACAATGAGCAGTTCTTC
CDR3: CASSVERRTLKGYNEQFF

size: NA
J: TRBJ2-4
D: NA
length: 16
V: TRBV6-5
DNA: TGTGCCAGCAGTTACCGGGGCGGTGAATCCAAAAACATTCAGTACTTC
CDR3: CASSYRGGESKNIQYF